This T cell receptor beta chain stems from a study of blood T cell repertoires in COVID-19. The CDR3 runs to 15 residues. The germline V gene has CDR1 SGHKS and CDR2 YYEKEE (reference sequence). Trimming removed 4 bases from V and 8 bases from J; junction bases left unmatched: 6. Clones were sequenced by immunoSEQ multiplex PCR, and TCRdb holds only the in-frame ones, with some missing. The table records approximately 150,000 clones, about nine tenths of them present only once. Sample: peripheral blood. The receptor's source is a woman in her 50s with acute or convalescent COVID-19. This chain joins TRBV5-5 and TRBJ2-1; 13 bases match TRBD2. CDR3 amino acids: CASSRGTSGNDEQFF. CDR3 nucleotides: TGTGCCAGCAGCCGAGGGACTAGCGGGAACGATGAGCAGTTCTTC. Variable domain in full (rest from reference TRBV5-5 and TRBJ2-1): DAGVTQSPTHLIKTRGQQVTLRCSPISGHKSVSWYQQVLGQGPQFIFQYYEKEERGRGNFPDRFSARQFPNYSSELNVNALLLGDSALYLCASSRGTSGNDEQFFGPGTRLTVL.